Included here is one T cell receptor beta chain sequence, with context. This receptor's antigen is unknown. Per-base qualities were not stored, and no clone one base away is much larger. Whole blood was collected in K2EDTA tubes by collaborating institutions according to the institutions' own protocols. Collaborator samples were shipped for TCRbeta analysis as frozen whole blood, isolated PBMCs, or DNA extracted from either sample type. The immunoSEQ Assay, a bias-controlled multiplex PCR, was used to amplify TCRbeta CDR3 regions from genomic DNA. The study's own analysis went as follows. Nucleated cell counts per sample were estimated from amplification of reference gene primers within the assay. Sequence reads were collapsed and filtered to measure the absolute abundance of every unique TCRbeta CDR3 rearrangement. For each sample, productive Simpson clonality was calculated as the square root of Simpson's diversity index over productive rearrangements. Held by TCRdb, this immuneACCESS table contains in-frame sequences only and omits some clones. Under half of the omission traces to an unresolved V gene where checked; the cause of the rest is unknown. Clone size and the V and J calls come from that table; the DNA yielded D and trimming. This sample lists around 53,000 clones; approximately 90% were detected once. 4% of the sample belongs to the ten largest clones.

CDR1 and CDR2, per the germline V gene, are MDHEN and SYDVKM. V and J are truncated by 6 bases and 12 bases respectively, leaving an intervening sequence of 17 bases. The CDR3, cysteine through phenylalanine, is 12 amino acids long. The sequence is cut down to CDR3 DNA, 36 bases in frame from base 1. The sample belongs to a study of blood T cell repertoires in COVID-19 (dated by TCRdb to 2018 to 2021). Study-wide context: Samples covering the acute and convalescent phases of COVID-19 were provided by collaborators in the United States, Italy and Spain. The sample metadata nearly always contained a de-identified subject ID, COVID-19 status, age in years and sex. HLA class I and class II types, where available, came from metadata supplied by the sample provider rather than from assay-based typing. The prospective study material was composed of cDNA or gDNA derived from T cells, B-cell-depleted T cells, or PBMCs. The samples were drawn from two sources: the first 160 participants of the ongoing ImmuneRACE study, and 1,200 or so subjects contributed by 6 global collaborators. The dataset comprised deeply sampled blood TCRbeta repertoires from subjects exposed to, actively infected with, or recovered from COVID-19. The repertoires were released in a freely available public database meant as a resource for research on the immune response to SARS-CoV-2.

Results the study describes overall, beyond this receptor: Clinical and demographic metadata were provided uncurated, with the amount varying by source and participant.

The V gene is TRBV28 and the J gene is TRBJ1-1; 5 matching bases give a weak D call of TRBD1. What was sequenced was peripheral blood. This clonotype was sampled from a man between 45 and 60 years old with acute or convalescent COVID-19. The CDR3 has the sequence CASRRGGTSPFF. The DNA is TGTGCCAGCAGGCGTGGGGGGACGTCGCCTTTCTTT.